This T cell receptor beta chain was identified during a study of T-cell reconstitution after alpha-beta-depleted transplantation in children. Whole-study results and caveats: Most T-cell counts and diversity one year after the transplant came from T cells that were newly produced. Surviving recipient T cells and thymic progenitors underlay high day-60 TCRbeta diversity in some patients.

For TCRbeta, the library was prepared with unique molecular identifiers. Using its own MiXCR run on the PCR reads, TCRdb lists one record per CDR3 protein. The data hold about 300,000 distinct CDR3 sequences, with 10% observed a single time. This clonotype was recorded at least ten times. Its antigen is unknown. Material: PBMCs, obtained before TCRalphabeta/CD19-depleted stem cell transplant. The clonotype was recovered from a boy in the first two years of life with acute myeloid leukemia, due to receive a stem cell transplant.

CDR3 amino acids: CASSLEQGGNTEAFF. The CDR3 DNA reads TGTGCCAGCAGCTTAGAACAGGGAGGGAACACTGAAGCTTTCTTT. The chain employs TRBV7-6 and TRBJ1-1; D perhaps matches TRBD1 (6 bases). The V gene's germline CDR1 is SGHVS and CDR2 FNYEAQ. Trimming took 1 base from V and 1 from J, leaving 10 bases between them. CDR3 length: 15 residues.